This is a list of T cell receptor beta chains from one sample in a study of blood T cell repertoires in COVID-19. Generated by immunoSEQ multiplex PCR, the TCRdb table keeps only in-frame clones and is missing some. Here the sample spans hundreds of thousands of clones, roughly 83% being singletons. Specimen: peripheral blood. These receptors were obtained from a woman aged 80 or over with COVID-19, enrolled during active disease. Both conserved end residues are part of each CDR3. A D gene is named only where the DNA matches it firmly. Size is stated for part of the rows, as once, few or many counts, or as a class when the clone is expanded.

v_gene	abundance	d_gene	j_gene	CDR3nt	CDR3aa
TRBV7-2	NA	NA	TRBJ2-3	TGTGCCAGCAGCCCCACATCAGATACGCAGTATTTT	CASSPTSDTQYF
TRBV28	NA	NA	TRBJ1-4	TGTGCCAGCAGTACCCAGGGATCTCGCAATGAAAAACTGTTTTTT	CASSTQGSRNEKLFF
TRBV11-2	NA	TRBD2	TRBJ2-3	TGTGCCAGCAGCTTACAAGCGGGGAACACAGATACGCAGTATTTT	CASSLQAGNTDTQYF
TRBV5-6	once	NA	TRBJ1-3	TGTGCCAGCAGCCGGGGGGCCTCCTCTGGAAACACCATATATTTT	CASSRGASSGNTIYF
TRBV7-2	few	NA	TRBJ1-2	TGTGCCAGCACCCCGAGTCGGGGGATGGGTGGTGGCTACACCTTC	CASTPSRGMGGGYTF
TRBV6-2/TRBV6-3	NA	TRBD2	TRBJ2-2	TGTGCCAGCAGTCAGGGACTAGCGGGGGGTCCGAACACCGGGGAGCTGTTTTTT	CASSQGLAGGPNTGELFF
TRBV20-1	NA	NA	TRBJ2-1	TGCAGCGGCCAACAGGACAGCTTGCAGTTCTTC	CSGQQDSLQFF
TRBV3-1/TRBV3-2	once	TRBD2	TRBJ2-1	TGTGCCAGCGGACCGGGACTAGTGGATGAGCAGTTCTTC	CASGPGLVDEQFF
TRBV27	NA	NA	TRBJ1-1	TGTGCCAGCAGGCGGAACACTGAAGCTTTCTTT	CASRRNTEAFF
TRBV6-6	NA	NA	TRBJ1-5	TGTGCCAGCGGGACGGGGGATGGCTCCAAGCCCCAGCATTTT	CASGTGDGSKPQHF
TRBV6-1	NA	NA	TRBJ2-1	TGTGCCAGCAGTGAAATGGCCCAGGTACGAGTCAATGAGCAGTTCTTC	CASSEMAQVRVNEQFF